The 15 T cell receptor beta chains given below trace back to one sample, sequenced in a study of cytomegalovirus exposure and HLA in healthy donors. 13 Jbeta primers and 60 Vbeta primers were used for the PCR. The protocol was immunoSEQ multiplex PCR, while the TCRdb copy is restricted to in-frame clones and leaves out a portion. The sample has 150,000 to 200,000 clones, around 62% seen once. Sequencing was performed on PBMCs. All receptors derive from a man aged 35-49 years in good health and CMV-seronegative.

This clone was observed a few times. J is TRBJ1-1 and V is TRBV7-9, with TRBD1 as a possible D gene (5 bases). CDR3 length equals 14 residues. The germline V gene has CDR1 SEHNR and CDR2 FQNEAQ (reference sequence). V gave up 4 bases and J gave up 1 base, with 10 bases separating them. Here the CDR3 reads CASSSRGRNTEAFF. CDR3 bases: TGTGCCAGCAGCTCCCGGGGGAGGAACACTGAAGCTTTCTTT.

In its sample, this clone was seen once. V usage is TRBV5-1 and J usage is TRBJ2-3; D is possibly TRBD2 (5 bases). The length of the CDR3 is 15 residues. Trimming removed 2 bases from V and 1 base from J, with 11 bases in between. Per the germline V gene, CDR1 is SGHRS and CDR2 is YFSETQ. The CDR3 loop reads CASSFTGMGTDTQYF. CDR3 sequence (DNA): TGCGCCAGCAGCTTCACGGGGATGGGCACAGATACGCAGTATTTT.

The table lists this clone with many counts. The chain combines TRBV7-2 with TRBJ2-7; weak D call: TRBD2 (5 bases). In germline, CDR1 is SGHTA, CDR2 FQGNSA. CDR3 length: 14 residues. Trimming removed 5 bases at V and 5 bases at J, with 16 bases between. CDR3 amino acids: CASSGREKRDEQYF. In DNA, the CDR3 is TGTGCCAGCAGCGGACGGGAAAAGAGGGACGAGCAGTACTTC.

This chain uses TRBV4-3 with TRBJ2-3, with 7 bases identical to TRBD1. CDR1 and CDR2 from the germline V gene are LGHNA and YSLEER. This CDR3 is 15 amino acids long. Unmatched junction bases numbered 12, after V lost 4 bases and J lost 8 bases. The CDR3 DNA reads TGCGCCAGCAGCCCGGGACAGTCAAGTGGTGGTACGCAGTATTTT. It translates to CASSPGQSSGGTQYF.

Only one count was recorded for this clone. The chain combines TRBV6-1 with TRBJ1-2; possible D gene TRBD1, 6 bases. V lost 0 bases and J 4 bases, leaving 15 bases between the germline ends. The germline gives CDR1 MNHNS, CDR2 SASEGT. This CDR3 is built from 16 residues. This CDR3 is CASSEAQGRIFYGYTF. DNA of the CDR3: TGTGCCAGCAGTGAAGCGCAGGGGCGAATCTTCTATGGCTACACCTTC.

The chain uses TRBV28 and TRBJ2-5; possible D gene TRBD1, 6 bases. With 3 bases removed from V and 5 bases from J, the gap between germline ends came to 13 bases. This CDR3 has 14 residues. The V gene's germline CDR1 is MDHEN and CDR2 SYDVKM. CDR3 residues: CASSLGALVETQYF. Written as DNA, the CDR3 is TGTGCCAGCAGTTTGGGGGCTCTAGTTGAGACCCAGTACTTC.

This clone was observed once. V and J are TRBV6-5 and TRBJ1-2; 7 nucleotides line up with TRBD1. The CDR3 extends over 15 amino acids. With 4 bases clipped from V and 4 bases from J, the junction kept 9 bases outside the gene matches. Germline assignment: CDR1 MNHEY and CDR2 SVGAGI. The CDR3 is CASSSGQPEGYGYTF. CDR3 nucleotide sequence: TGTGCCAGCAGTTCGGGACAGCCCGAGGGCTATGGCTACACCTTC.

The genes are TRBV6-5 and TRBJ2-7, with 8 nucleotides matching TRBD2. The V and J ends lost 2 bases and 5 bases, in that order; junction bases with no gene match: 11. Looked up from germline, CDR1 is MNHEY and CDR2 is SVGAGI. The CDR3 has 16 amino acids. This CDR3 reads CASSYQGRAGGDEQYF. In DNA, the CDR3 is TGTGCCAGCAGTTACCAAGGCCGGGCCGGGGGGGACGAGCAGTACTTC.

The chain has TRBV15 and TRBJ2-5; the D gene is possibly TRBD2 (6 bases). The CDR3 is 14 residues long. Germline V CDR1 and CDR2: LNHNV, YYDKDF (reference sequence). The V gene lost 6 bases and the J gene lost 2 bases, with 13 bases spanning the gap. The CDR3 region is CATRRLADQETQYF. The CDR3 DNA is TGTGCCACCAGGAGATTAGCGGATCAAGAGACCCAGTACTTC.

This clone is a singleton in its sample. The chain is built from TRBV6-5 and TRBJ2-7; the D gene is possibly TRBD1 (6 bases). V lost 5 bases, J lost 1 base, and 12 bases lay in between. In germline, CDR1 is MNHEY, CDR2 SVGAGI. This CDR3 contains 14 residues. The CDR3 bases are TGTGCCAGCAGTCCCGGACAGACTTCCTACGAGCAGTACTTC. Translation gives CASSPGQTSYEQYF.

This chain links TRBV11-3 with TRBJ1-1, with D tentatively TRBD1 (5 bases). With 5 bases removed from V and 5 bases from J, the gap between germline ends came to 12 bases. Germline V CDR1 and CDR2: SGHNT, YENEEA. This CDR3 is 13 amino acids long. The CDR3 protein is CASSKDRGTEAFF. The DNA of the CDR3 is TGTGCCAGCAGCAAAGACAGAGGTACTGAAGCTTTCTTT.

The chain is built from TRBV27 and TRBJ2-7; possibly TRBD2 for D (6 bases). Trimming took 6 bases from V and 1 from J, leaving 19 bases between them. The CDR3 is made up of 16 amino acids. CDR1 MNHEY and CDR2 SMNVEV come from the germline V gene (reference sequence). CDR3 amino acids: CASRLSGTGGSYEQYF. Here the CDR3 DNA reads TGTGCCAGCAGGCTCTCGGGGACTGGAGGATCCTACGAGCAGTACTTC.

This clone was seen a few times. This rearrangement joins TRBV28 to TRBJ1-2, with TRBD1 as a possible D gene (5 bases). Trimming took 5 bases from V and 8 from J, leaving 9 bases between them. The CDR3 sequence is 11 residues long. Germline CDR1 reads MDHEN; CDR2 reads SYDVKM. CDR3 nucleotide sequence: TGTGCCAGCAGTCAGGGTAGCGGCTACACCTTC. Its translation: CASSQGSGYTF.

The chain employs TRBV9 and TRBJ2-2; TRBD2 aligns across 8 bases. The CDR3 sequence is 16 residues long. CDR1 and CDR2 (germline): SGDLS, YYNGEE. The V segment lost 2 bases and the J segment 6 bases; nucleotides outside the gene matches: 9. CDR3 nucleotides: TGTGCCAGCAGCGTGGGGGGGACTAGTTTCTCCGGGGAGCTGTTTTTT. Translated: CASSVGGTSFSGELFF.

V usage is TRBV5-1 and J usage is TRBJ2-3; no reliable D call. V dropped 0 bases and J dropped 0 bases, with 11 bases sitting between them. Germline lookup yields CDR1 SGHRS and CDR2 YFSETQ. CDR3 length: 16 residues. This chain's CDR3 is CASSLGFLSSTDTQYF. DNA for the CDR3: TGCGCCAGCAGCTTGGGATTCCTATCGAGCACAGATACGCAGTATTTT.